Detailed here is one T cell receptor (beta chain). Here immunoSEQ multiplex PCR was the method, and the copy in TCRdb shows in-frame clones only, minus some. In the table there are roughly 11,000 clones, roughly four fifths of which are singletons. The data stem from a study of chemoradiotherapy in HPV16-positive cancers. Study in general: Candidate HPV-specific T-cell clones and common TCR motifs came from functional assays in a couple of HPV16-positive patients.

The V gene's germline CDR1 is DFQATT and CDR2 SNEGSKA (reference sequence). V lost 1 base to trimming and J lost 9 bases, with 6 bases between them. The CDR3 contains 10 residues. V is TRBV20-1 and J is TRBJ1-1; D is undetermined. The sample was collected from a patient who underwent chemoradiotherapy. This clonotype was obtained from a human donor with HPV-associated anogenital cancer. CDR3 protein: CSARAGKAFF. CDR3 in DNA: TGCAGTGCTAGAGCCGGGAAAGCTTTCTTT.